The count of the clone carrying this TCR beta chain is one. Repertoires were generated with immunoSEQ multiplex PCR, while TCRdb's copy carries only in-frame clones and drops some. The sample contains tens of thousands of clones, around 94% of which appear only once. The CDR3 runs to 12 residues. Germline CDR1 and CDR2: MNHNY and SVGAGI (reference sequence). Trimming took 8 bases from V and 6 from J, leaving 13 bases between them. The data were obtained in a study of chemoradiotherapy in HPV16-positive cancers. This receptor was taken from a human donor with HPV-associated anogenital cancer. The specimen was blood, collected from a patient who underwent chemoradiotherapy. V and J are TRBV6-6 and TRBJ1-2; no clear D gene. The CDR3 loop is CASLTLPNGYTF. CDR3 bases: TGTGCCAGCTTGACCCTCCCGAATGGCTACACCTTC.